Listed below are T cell receptor beta chains from one sample, sequenced in a study of T cells after yellow fever vaccination. TCRdb ran MiXCR on the 5' RACE reads and lists one entry per CDR3 protein. The sample lists some 80,000 distinct CDR3 sequences, 10% to 15% occurring once. Source: CD8+ T cells not binding an NS4B(214-222) dextramer, sorted from PBMCs, taken 21 days after the first yellow fever vaccination. The receptors were gathered from a man between 18 and 29 years old who received the YFV17D yellow fever vaccine. Each CDR3 is given with its conserved first and last residue. D genes are given only for firm matches. Clone size is shown for a subset of rows, as once, few, many or a class of expanded clone.

j_call: TRBJ2-1
d_call: .
clone_size: few
v_call: TRBV19
cdr3_nt: TGTGCCAGTAGTGAGGGGAGCTCCTACAATGAGCAGTTCTTC
cdr3_aa: CASSEGSSYNEQFF

j_call: TRBJ2-2
d_call: TRBD1
clone_size: few
v_call: TRBV25-1
cdr3_nt: TGTGCCAGCAGTGGCCGCTCCGGGACAGGGGGCGTTATTTCCGGGGAGCTGTTTTTT
cdr3_aa: CASSGRSGTGGVISGELFF

j_call: TRBJ2-5
d_call: TRBD2
clone_size: few
v_call: TRBV28
cdr3_nt: TGTGCCAGCAGACCCCTAGCGGGGGAAGGACAAGAGACCCAGTACTTC
cdr3_aa: CASRPLAGEGQETQYF

j_call: TRBJ2-2
d_call: TRBD2
clone_size: .
v_call: TRBV7-2
cdr3_nt: TGTGCCACCCGACGGGACTATGTTCCCGGGGAGCTGTTTTTT
cdr3_aa: CATRRDYVPGELFF

j_call: TRBJ1-4
d_call: .
clone_size: .
v_call: TRBV10-3
cdr3_nt: TGTGCCATCAGTGAGTCACCAAGGGGGTCGGCTAATGAAAAACTGTTTTTT
cdr3_aa: CAISESPRGSANEKLFF

j_call: TRBJ1-1
d_call: .
clone_size: .
v_call: TRBV20-1
cdr3_nt: TGCAGTGCTAGTGGGTCGGTTCGCACTGAAGCTTTCTTT
cdr3_aa: CSASGSVRTEAFF

j_call: TRBJ2-1
d_call: .
clone_size: .
v_call: TRBV5-1
cdr3_nt: TGCGCCAGCAGCCAGAAACCAGTAAATGAGCAGTTCTTC
cdr3_aa: CASSQKPVNEQFF

j_call: TRBJ2-3
d_call: .
clone_size: few
v_call: TRBV7-6
cdr3_nt: TGTGCCAGCAGCCCCGAGAGGTCCGATACGCAGTATTTT
cdr3_aa: CASSPERSDTQYF

j_call: TRBJ1-2
d_call: .
clone_size: .
v_call: TRBV29-1
cdr3_nt: TGCAGCGTTGTTACAGGATCGGCTTCTGGCTACACCTTC
cdr3_aa: CSVVTGSASGYTF

j_call: TRBJ2-7
d_call: TRBD1
clone_size: .
v_call: TRBV29-1
cdr3_nt: TGCAGCGTTGAAGATTTGCATGGGACAGGGAACCACGAGCAGTACTTC
cdr3_aa: CSVEDLHGTGNHEQYF

j_call: TRBJ1-1
d_call: .
clone_size: few
v_call: TRBV27
cdr3_nt: TGTGCCAGCAGTCCTCTCGGGACGATGAACACTGAAGCTTTCTTT
cdr3_aa: CASSPLGTMNTEAFF

j_call: TRBJ1-1
d_call: .
clone_size: few
v_call: TRBV5-5
cdr3_nt: TGTGCCAGCAGCATCGGACAGCGAAACACTGAAGCTTTCTTT
cdr3_aa: CASSIGQRNTEAFF

j_call: TRBJ2-3
d_call: .
clone_size: .
v_call: TRBV12-3/TRBV12-4
cdr3_nt: TGTGCCAGCAGTCGCCCCCGGGACACATACACAGATACGCAGTATTTT
cdr3_aa: CASSRPRDTYTDTQYF

j_call: TRBJ2-2
d_call: TRBD2
clone_size: .
v_call: TRBV6-4
cdr3_nt: TGTGCCAGCAGTTCGGGACTAGCGGAAGCCGGGGAGCTGTTTTTT
cdr3_aa: CASSSGLAEAGELFF

j_call: TRBJ2-1
d_call: .
clone_size: once
v_call: TRBV6-4
cdr3_nt: TGTGCCTGCAGCCCCTGGAGCGGCAGAGAGGTGAGCTCCTACAATGAGCAGTTCTTC
cdr3_aa: CACSPWSGREVSSYNEQFF

j_call: TRBJ1-1
d_call: .
clone_size: many
v_call: TRBV27
cdr3_nt: TGTGCCAGCAGTTTATCGATGGGTTACACTGAAGCTTTCTTT
cdr3_aa: CASSLSMGYTEAFF

j_call: TRBJ2-1
d_call: .
clone_size: few
v_call: TRBV9
cdr3_nt: TGTGCCAGCAGCGTATTAGGACGACCAGATTACAATGAGCAGTTCTTC
cdr3_aa: CASSVLGRPDYNEQFF

j_call: TRBJ2-7
d_call: .
clone_size: many
v_call: TRBV3-1
cdr3_nt: TGTGCCAGCAGCCTTGGGGGGAGGTACGAGCAGTACTTC
cdr3_aa: CASSLGGRYEQYF

j_call: TRBJ2-7
d_call: TRBD1
clone_size: few
v_call: TRBV4-1
cdr3_nt: TGCGCCAGCAGCCAAGTAATGGGACAGGGATACGAGCAGTACTTC
cdr3_aa: CASSQVMGQGYEQYF

j_call: TRBJ2-3
d_call: .
clone_size: .
v_call: TRBV2
cdr3_nt: TGTGCCAGCAGTGGACCCAGGGGTGCAAGCACAGATACGCAGTATTTT
cdr3_aa: CASSGPRGASTDTQYF

j_call: TRBJ1-1
d_call: .
clone_size: .
v_call: TRBV6-5
cdr3_nt: TGTGCCAGCAGTTACTCGACAAACACTGAAGCTTTCTTT
cdr3_aa: CASSYSTNTEAFF

j_call: TRBJ1-6
d_call: TRBD1
clone_size: few
v_call: TRBV4-1
cdr3_nt: TGCGCCAGCAGCCGATTAACAGGGGACAATTCACCCCTCCACTTT
cdr3_aa: CASSRLTGDNSPLHF

j_call: TRBJ2-1
d_call: .
clone_size: many
v_call: TRBV4-1
cdr3_nt: TGCGCCAGCAGCCAAGCTCATGTAGATGGGAACTCCTACAATGAGCAGTTCTTC
cdr3_aa: CASSQAHVDGNSYNEQFF

j_call: TRBJ2-2
d_call: .
clone_size: many
v_call: TRBV20-1
cdr3_nt: TGCAGTGCTAGAGATGGCGGGGAGCTGTTTTTT
cdr3_aa: CSARDGGELFF

j_call: TRBJ1-5
d_call: .
clone_size: .
v_call: TRBV20-1
cdr3_nt: TGCAGTGCTAGAGCTCCCCCAGGGGGCAATCAGCCCCAGCATTTT
cdr3_aa: CSARAPPGGNQPQHF

j_call: TRBJ1-2
d_call: .
clone_size: .
v_call: TRBV4-3
cdr3_nt: TGCGCCAGCAGCCAAGGTTCGACAGGCCCTAACTATGGCTACACCTTC
cdr3_aa: CASSQGSTGPNYGYTF

j_call: TRBJ1-1
d_call: .
clone_size: .
v_call: TRBV12-3/TRBV12-4
cdr3_nt: TGTGCCAGCAGTTCTCCAATGCAAGTGAACACTGAAGCTTTCTTT
cdr3_aa: CASSSPMQVNTEAFF

j_call: TRBJ2-7
d_call: .
clone_size: few
v_call: TRBV7-2
cdr3_nt: TGTGCCAGCAGCTTATACGGCTACACCTACGAGCAGTACTTC
cdr3_aa: CASSLYGYTYEQYF

j_call: TRBJ2-7
d_call: .
clone_size: .
v_call: TRBV7-9
cdr3_nt: TGTGCCAGCAGAAGATCCGGGATTGGGGACTACGAGCAGTACTTC
cdr3_aa: CASRRSGIGDYEQYF

j_call: TRBJ1-5
d_call: .
clone_size: few
v_call: TRBV29-1
cdr3_nt: TGCAGCGTTGATAGGGCAGGGGACTGCAATCAGCCCCAGCATTTT
cdr3_aa: CSVDRAGDCNQPQHF

j_call: TRBJ2-2
d_call: TRBD2
clone_size: .
v_call: TRBV4-3
cdr3_nt: TGCGCCAGCAGCCAAGGGGCACTAGCGGGGGTGGAGCTGTTTTTT
cdr3_aa: CASSQGALAGVELFF

j_call: TRBJ2-1
d_call: .
clone_size: few
v_call: TRBV6-5
cdr3_nt: TGTGCCAGCAGTTATGCGACCAGCAATGAGCAGTTCTTC
cdr3_aa: CASSYATSNEQFF

j_call: TRBJ2-5
d_call: .
clone_size: few
v_call: TRBV3-1
cdr3_nt: TGTGCCAGCAGCCAAGGAGGCGAGACCCAGTACTTC
cdr3_aa: CASSQGGETQYF

j_call: TRBJ2-2
d_call: .
clone_size: few
v_call: TRBV12-5
cdr3_nt: TGTGCTAGTGGTTTGGTCCAGGGGCCACCGAACACCGGGGAGCTGTTTTTT
cdr3_aa: CASGLVQGPPNTGELFF

j_call: TRBJ2-3
d_call: .
clone_size: few
v_call: TRBV7-9
cdr3_nt: TGTGCCAGCAGCCCGAGTTGGGGTGCGAAGGATACGCAGTATTTT
cdr3_aa: CASSPSWGAKDTQYF

j_call: TRBJ2-1
d_call: TRBD1
clone_size: .
v_call: TRBV15
cdr3_nt: TGTGCCACCAGCAGATCCCGGGACAGGGGACATGAGCAGTTCTTC
cdr3_aa: CATSRSRDRGHEQFF

j_call: TRBJ2-1
d_call: .
clone_size: few
v_call: TRBV12-3/TRBV12-4
cdr3_nt: TGTGCCAGCAGTAACCCGGGGGCCTCCTCCTACAATGAGCAGTTCTTC
cdr3_aa: CASSNPGASSYNEQFF

j_call: TRBJ1-4
d_call: .
clone_size: few
v_call: TRBV6-2/TRBV6-3
cdr3_nt: TGTGCCAGCAGTTACTCACGGGGGGAACTGTTTTTT
cdr3_aa: CASSYSRGELFF

j_call: TRBJ1-4
d_call: .
clone_size: few
v_call: TRBV4-2
cdr3_nt: TGTGCCAGCAGCCAACTGAGGACCGAACCGGCAACTAATGAAAAACTGTTTTTT
cdr3_aa: CASSQLRTEPATNEKLFF

j_call: TRBJ1-1
d_call: TRBD1
clone_size: .
v_call: TRBV5-5
cdr3_nt: TGTGCCAGCAGCGGCACAGGGGGCCCGGGCACTGAAGCTTTCTTT
cdr3_aa: CASSGTGGPGTEAFF

j_call: TRBJ2-2
d_call: TRBD1
clone_size: .
v_call: TRBV4-3
cdr3_nt: TGCGCCAGCAGCCAAGATTCACAGGGGGCCGGGGAGCTGTTTTTT
cdr3_aa: CASSQDSQGAGELFF

j_call: TRBJ1-1
d_call: TRBD1
clone_size: .
v_call: TRBV29-1
cdr3_nt: TGCAGCGTACCTGACAGGGGGTTGAACACTGAAGCTTTCTTT
cdr3_aa: CSVPDRGLNTEAFF

j_call: TRBJ2-1
d_call: TRBD1
clone_size: .
v_call: TRBV3-1
cdr3_nt: TGTGCCAGCAGCCAGCCCCCGCGGACAGGGCCCTACAATGAGCAGTTCTTC
cdr3_aa: CASSQPPRTGPYNEQFF

j_call: TRBJ2-3
d_call: .
clone_size: many
v_call: TRBV5-1
cdr3_nt: TGCGCCAGCAGCTCGACGGGGGGCCTCACAGATACGCAGTATTTT
cdr3_aa: CASSSTGGLTDTQYF

j_call: TRBJ2-1
d_call: TRBD2
clone_size: .
v_call: TRBV29-1
cdr3_nt: TGCAGCGTTGAAAAGGCTAGCGGGGGGGCCTACAATGAGCAGTTCTTC
cdr3_aa: CSVEKASGGAYNEQFF

j_call: TRBJ2-1
d_call: TRBD2
clone_size: .
v_call: TRBV15
cdr3_nt: TGTGCCATCGGACTAGCGGGCAATGAGCAGTTCTTC
cdr3_aa: CAIGLAGNEQFF

j_call: TRBJ1-1
d_call: .
clone_size: .
v_call: TRBV2
cdr3_nt: TGTGCCAGCACGGCAGGATACACTGAAGCTTTCTTT
cdr3_aa: CASTAGYTEAFF

j_call: TRBJ2-5
d_call: .
clone_size: .
v_call: TRBV20-1
cdr3_nt: TGCAGTGCTAGAGGCCGGGACACACACATGGAGACCCAGTACTTC
cdr3_aa: CSARGRDTHMETQYF

j_call: TRBJ1-1
d_call: .
clone_size: once
v_call: TRBV7-2
cdr3_nt: TGTGCCAGCAGCTTAATCTCTGAAGCTTTCTTT
cdr3_aa: CASSLISEAFF

j_call: TRBJ1-2
d_call: .
clone_size: .
v_call: TRBV19
cdr3_nt: TGTGCCAGTAGTATATCCGGACGGAGAGGTTTTTTACGGGATGGCTACACCTTC
cdr3_aa: CASSISGRRGFLRDGYTF

j_call: TRBJ2-1
d_call: .
clone_size: .
v_call: TRBV5-5
cdr3_nt: TGTGCCAGCACGCAAGGGAGTGAGCAGTTCTTC
cdr3_aa: CASTQGSEQFF